The clone carrying this TCR beta chain was seen ten or more times. The CDR3 loop spans 15 amino acids. The V end was cut by 6 bases, the J end by 1 base, with 12 bases between. Germline CDR1 and CDR2: MNHEY and SVGAGI. The record originates from a study of shared clonotypes between healthy human individuals. Looking at the study overall: The donor pool was made up of a couple of women and three men aged 18 to 49. For every donor, three CD4 naive, three CD4 memory, two CD8 naive and one CD8 memory plates were used.

Here immunoSEQ multiplex PCR was the method, and the copy in TCRdb shows in-frame clones only, minus some. The data show approximately 720,000 clones, with 72% seen just once and about 1.8% held by the top ten. The TCR comes from a woman aged 30 to 39 in good health. The V gene is TRBV6-5, the J gene TRBJ2-2, with D unresolved. The sample consisted of memory CD4+ T cells sorted from blood. The subset: CD45RA-negative fraction. The CDR3 loop is CASRRTAENTGELFF. The CDR3 nucleotides are TGTGCCAGCAGAAGAACCGCGGAGAACACCGGGGAGCTGTTTTTT.